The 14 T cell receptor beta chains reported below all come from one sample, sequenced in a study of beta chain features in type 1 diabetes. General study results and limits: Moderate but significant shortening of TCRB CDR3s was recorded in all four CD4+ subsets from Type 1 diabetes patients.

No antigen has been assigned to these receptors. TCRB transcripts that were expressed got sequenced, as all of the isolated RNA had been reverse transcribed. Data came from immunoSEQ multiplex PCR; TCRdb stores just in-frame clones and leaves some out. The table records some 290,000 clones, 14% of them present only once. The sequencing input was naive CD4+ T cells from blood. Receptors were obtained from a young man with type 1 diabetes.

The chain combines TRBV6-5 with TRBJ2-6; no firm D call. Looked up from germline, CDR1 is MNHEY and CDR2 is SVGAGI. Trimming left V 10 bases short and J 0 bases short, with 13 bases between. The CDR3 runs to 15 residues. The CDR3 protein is CATTPRGSGANVLTF. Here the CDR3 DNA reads TGTGCCACCACCCCTAGAGGCTCTGGGGCCAACGTCCTGACTTTC.

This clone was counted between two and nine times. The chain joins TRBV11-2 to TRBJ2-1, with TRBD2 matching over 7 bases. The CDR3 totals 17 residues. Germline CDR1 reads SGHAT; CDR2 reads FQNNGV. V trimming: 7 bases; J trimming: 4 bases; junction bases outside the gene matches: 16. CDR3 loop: CASNSPGGMLTYNEQFF. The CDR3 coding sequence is TGTGCCAGCAATTCGCCGGGAGGTATGTTGACTTACAATGAGCAGTTCTTC.

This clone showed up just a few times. CDR3 region: CASSLSGTSQETQYF. The CDR3 DNA reads as TGCGCCAGCAGCTTGTCGGGGACTAGCCAAGAGACCCAGTACTTC. This chain links TRBV5-1 with TRBJ2-5; 8 bases align to TRBD2. Per germline, CDR1 SGHRS and CDR2 YFSETQ. This CDR3 comprises 15 residues. The trim removed 1 base at V and 1 base at J, leaving 3 bases unmatched.

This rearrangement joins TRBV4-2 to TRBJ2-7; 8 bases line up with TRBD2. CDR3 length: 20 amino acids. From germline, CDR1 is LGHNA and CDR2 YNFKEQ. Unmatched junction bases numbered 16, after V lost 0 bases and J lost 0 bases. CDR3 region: CASSQEASGHGRYYSYEQYF. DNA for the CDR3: TGTGCCAGCAGCCAAGAAGCTAGCGGGCATGGGAGATATTACTCCTACGAGCAGTACTTC.

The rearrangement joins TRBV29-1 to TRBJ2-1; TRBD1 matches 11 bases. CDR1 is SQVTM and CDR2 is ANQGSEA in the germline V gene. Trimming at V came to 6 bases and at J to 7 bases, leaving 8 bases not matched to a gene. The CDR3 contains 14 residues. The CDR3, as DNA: TGCAGCGTCATGGGACAGGGGGGATGGAATGAGCAGTTCTTC. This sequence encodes CSVMGQGGWNEQFF.

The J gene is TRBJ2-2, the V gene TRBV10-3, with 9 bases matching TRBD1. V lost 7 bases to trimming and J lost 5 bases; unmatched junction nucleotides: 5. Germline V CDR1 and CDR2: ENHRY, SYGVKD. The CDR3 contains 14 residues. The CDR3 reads CAINWDRETGELFF. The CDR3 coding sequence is TGTGCCATCAACTGGGACAGGGAAACCGGGGAGCTGTTTTTT.

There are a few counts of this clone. The CDR3 loop reads CASSATGMNTEAFF. For the CDR3, the DNA is TGTGCCAGCAGTGCTACAGGGATGAACACTGAAGCTTTCTTT. The chain joins TRBV6-1 to TRBJ1-1, with a weak D call TRBD1 (6 bases). Deletions cut 4 bases from V and 0 bases from J, with 9 bases between. From germline, CDR1 is MNHNS and CDR2 SASEGT. This CDR3 is built from 14 residues.

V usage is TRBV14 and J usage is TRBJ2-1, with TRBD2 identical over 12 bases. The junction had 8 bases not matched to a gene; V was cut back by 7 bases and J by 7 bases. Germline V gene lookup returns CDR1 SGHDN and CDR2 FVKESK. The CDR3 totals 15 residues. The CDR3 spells CASNLAGGPGNEQFF. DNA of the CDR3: TGTGCCAGCAACCTAGCGGGAGGGCCAGGGAATGAGCAGTTCTTC.

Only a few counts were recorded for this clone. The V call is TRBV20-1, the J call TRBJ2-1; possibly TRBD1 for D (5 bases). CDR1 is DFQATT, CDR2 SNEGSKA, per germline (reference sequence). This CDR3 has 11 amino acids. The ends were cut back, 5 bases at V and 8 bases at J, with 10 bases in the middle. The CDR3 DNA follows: TGCAGTGCTGGCAGGGTTGATGAGCAGTTCTTC. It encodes CSAGRVDEQFF.

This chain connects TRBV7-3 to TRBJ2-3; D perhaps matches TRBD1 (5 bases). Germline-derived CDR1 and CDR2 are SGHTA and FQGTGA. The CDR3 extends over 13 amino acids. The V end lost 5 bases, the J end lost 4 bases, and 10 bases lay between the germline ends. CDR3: CASSRQSSDTQYF. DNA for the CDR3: TGTGCCAGCAGCAGACAGAGTTCAGATACGCAGTATTTT.

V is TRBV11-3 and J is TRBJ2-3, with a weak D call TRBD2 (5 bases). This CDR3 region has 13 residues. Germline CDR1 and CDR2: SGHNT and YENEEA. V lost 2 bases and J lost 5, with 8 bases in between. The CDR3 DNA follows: TGTGCCAGCAGCTTAAGAAGCGGAGATACGCAGTATTTT. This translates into CASSLRSGDTQYF.

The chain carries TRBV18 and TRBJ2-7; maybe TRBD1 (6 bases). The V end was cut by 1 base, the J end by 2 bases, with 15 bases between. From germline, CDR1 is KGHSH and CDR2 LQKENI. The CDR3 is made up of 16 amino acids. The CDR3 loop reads CASSPLLGRGAYEQYF. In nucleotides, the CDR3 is TGTGCCAGCTCACCACTCTTGGGCAGGGGAGCCTACGAGCAGTACTTC.

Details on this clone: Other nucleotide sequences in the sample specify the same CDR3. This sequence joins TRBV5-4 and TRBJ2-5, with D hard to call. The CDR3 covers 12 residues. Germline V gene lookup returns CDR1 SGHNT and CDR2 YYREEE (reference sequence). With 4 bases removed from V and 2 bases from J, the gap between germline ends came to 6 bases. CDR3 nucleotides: TGTGCCAGCAGCCTGTCTCAAGAGACCCAGTACTTC. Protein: CASSLSQETQYF.

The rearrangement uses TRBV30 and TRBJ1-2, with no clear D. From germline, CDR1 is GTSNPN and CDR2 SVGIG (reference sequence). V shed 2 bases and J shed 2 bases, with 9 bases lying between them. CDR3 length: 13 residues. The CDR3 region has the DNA TGTGCCTGGAGTCGCTATCAAAACTATGGCTACACCTTC. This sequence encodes CAWSRYQNYGYTF.